The clone carrying this T cell receptor beta chain was observed many times. This sample is drawn from a study of Graves' ophthalmopathy and Graves' hyperthyroidism. Amplifying from RNA transcripts, the study obtained TCR beta CDR3 regions. HTBI primers primed a first-round RT-PCR, and a second-round multiplex PCR followed. TCRdb independently ran MiXCR on the multiplex PCR reads; one entry per CDR3 protein. The sample has fewer than 250,000 distinct CDR3 sequences, approximately 28% seen once. Germline V gene data show CDR1 as SEHNR and CDR2 as FQNEAQ (reference sequence). V gave up 0 bases and J gave up 4 bases, with 15 bases separating them. The CDR3 is 16 residues long.

The source material was peripheral blood. The gene calls are TRBV7-9 and TRBJ1-2; no clear D gene. This clonotype was obtained from a man aged 45 to 65 with Graves' ophthalmopathy. The CDR3 region is CASSLAEEGVGYGYTF. In nucleotides, the CDR3 is TGTGCCAGCAGCTTAGCGGAGGAGGGAGTGGGCTATGGCTACACCTTC. Full variable domain (remainder filled in from reference TRBV7-9 and TRBJ1-2): DTGVSQNPRHKITKRGQNVTFRCDPISEHNRLYWYRQTLGQGPEFLTYFQNEAQLEKSRLLSDRFSAERPKGSFSTLEIQRTEQGDSAMYLCASSLAEEGVGYGYTFGSGTRLTVV.